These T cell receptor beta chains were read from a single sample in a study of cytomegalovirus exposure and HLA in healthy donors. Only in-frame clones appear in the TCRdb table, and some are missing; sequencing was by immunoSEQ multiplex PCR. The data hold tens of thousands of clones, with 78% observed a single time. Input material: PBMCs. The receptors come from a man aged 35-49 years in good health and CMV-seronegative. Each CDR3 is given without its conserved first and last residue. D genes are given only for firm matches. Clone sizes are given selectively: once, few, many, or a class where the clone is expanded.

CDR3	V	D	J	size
ASSMQGSDYGYT	TRBV5-1	.	TRBJ1-2	.
ASSPTASNQPQH	TRBV19	.	TRBJ1-5	.
ASSLDGTGELF	TRBV5-1	.	TRBJ2-2	.
ASSIRDRGIGYEQF	TRBV27	TRBD1	TRBJ2-1	.
ASSLGLAGHTGELF	TRBV7-9	TRBD2	TRBJ2-2	.
ASRGQARDTEAF	TRBV2	TRBD1	TRBJ1-1	few
ASSLGVSFIQETQY	TRBV5-1	.	TRBJ2-5	.
ASSQRVLAGVTDTQY	TRBV7-9	TRBD2	TRBJ2-3	.
ASSSRTGDSQPQH	TRBV19	TRBD1	TRBJ1-5	few
ASDDRGMGTEAF	TRBV6-5	TRBD1	TRBJ1-1	.
ASSLAGASGNTIY	TRBV5-1	.	TRBJ1-3	.
ASGRGLQETQY	TRBV5-1	.	TRBJ2-5	few
ASSWAWDTQY	TRBV11-2	.	TRBJ2-3	.
SSSLGLGVAEAF	TRBV7-9	.	TRBJ1-1	.
ASSLGLAVYNEQF	TRBV6-5	TRBD2	TRBJ2-1	.
ATSTRALSSRNEQF	TRBV15	.	TRBJ2-1	.
ASSASQTGMNSPLH	TRBV6-1	TRBD1	TRBJ1-6	.
ASSLGGRGVEKLF	TRBV7-2	.	TRBJ1-4	.
ASGLVELAGTYEQY	TRBV9	TRBD2	TRBJ2-7	.
ASTQSAAGGSSGANVLT	TRBV19	TRBD2	TRBJ2-6	.
ASSFSAGATYYEQY	TRBV27	.	TRBJ2-7	once
ASSENEGLFTQY	TRBV25-1	.	TRBJ2-3	.
ASSHGLAGGPVSEQY	TRBV5-1	TRBD2	TRBJ2-7	.
ASSDSLAGGPDTQY	TRBV6-4	TRBD2	TRBJ2-3	.
ASSSLQETQY	TRBV5-1	.	TRBJ2-5	.
ASSLGLAGGPGEQF	TRBV7-9	TRBD2	TRBJ2-1	.
ASSPLGDRGVETQY	TRBV7-9	TRBD1	TRBJ2-5	.
ASSGLEGDEQF	TRBV10-1	.	TRBJ2-1	.
ASSIVGWRTQGYEQY	TRBV19	.	TRBJ2-7	.
ASSVGGGKGSPLH	TRBV9	.	TRBJ1-6	.
ASTWDRANYGYT	TRBV5-6	TRBD1	TRBJ1-2	few
SSSLADSSN	TRBV7-9	.	TRBJ2-5	.
ASSYSQDSEKLF	TRBV6-6	.	TRBJ1-4	few
ASSLTAYEQY	TRBV2	.	TRBJ2-7	.
ASSAGGGRYYEQY	TRBV28	.	TRBJ2-7	.
ASRWGPNTGELF	TRBV7-6	.	TRBJ2-2	many
ASSVTRQETQY	TRBV5-1	.	TRBJ2-5	.
ASSTDGLSETQY	TRBV7-3	.	TRBJ2-5	.
ASSLGEGEAKNIQY	TRBV13	.	TRBJ2-4	.
ASSLGDREGKNIQY	TRBV5-1	TRBD1	TRBJ2-4	.
ASRAVRLVIGTEAF	TRBV2	.	TRBJ1-1	.
ASSEEGFRRDTQY	TRBV2	.	TRBJ2-3	.